The 12 T cell receptor beta chains presented below share a single source sample, sequenced in a study of cytomegalovirus exposure and HLA in healthy donors (dated 2017 in TCRdb). Receptor libraries were prepared by the immunoSEQ multiplex PCR assay. A mixture of 60 forward primers for TCR Vbeta segments and 13 reverse primers for TCR Jbeta segments was used in the multiplex PCR. The clones in this table, taken by TCRdb from immuneACCESS, are in-frame only. Not every clone is retained; where verified, under half of the shortfall comes from an unresolved V gene, and the cause of the rest is unknown. This sample gives about 170,000 clones in total; around 73% of them show up just once. The ten most abundant clones make up approximately 5.1% of the sample. The sequenced sample was PBMCs. The receptors were sampled from a woman younger than 35 in good health and CMV-seropositive.

This clone was detected only once. This chain uses TRBV14 with TRBJ2-3, with 8 bases fitting TRBD2. J gave up 4 bases and V 0 bases, and 6 bases lay outside the gene matches. Germline CDR1 is SGHDN and CDR2 is FVKESK. The CDR3 extends over 16 amino acids. In DNA form, the CDR3 reads TGTGCCAGCAGCCAAGATTGGACTAGCCAAGCAGATACGCAGTATTTT. This codes for CASSQDWTSQADTQYF.

This clone occurred once. The chain combines TRBV4-3 with TRBJ2-5, with 7 bases aligning to TRBD1. With the DNA end fitting TRBJ2-7 better, the J assignment may be wrong. This CDR3 is built from 15 residues. Per the germline V gene, CDR1 is LGHNA and CDR2 is YSLEER. The CDR3 loop is CASSQENDRAYEQYF. CDR3 DNA: TGCGCCAGCAGCCAAGAAAACGACAGGGCCTACGAGCAGTACTTC.

The chain employs TRBV5-3 and TRBJ1-1, with D possibly matching TRBD1 (5 bases). TRBV5-3 is known as an ORF, though its function is uncertain. The length of the CDR3 is 18 residues. V dropped 2 bases and J dropped 2 bases, with 22 bases sitting between them. CDR3 region: CARSLIDPHGRANTEAFF. CDR3 nucleotide sequence: TGTGCCAGAAGCTTAATCGATCCTCACGGCAGGGCTAACACTGAAGCTTTCTTT.

The chain employs TRBV5-1 and TRBJ2-5; D gene unclear. The V gene lost 0 bases and the J gene lost 0 bases, with 6 bases spanning the gap. Germline loops: CDR1 SGHRS, CDR2 YFSETQ. This CDR3 spans 14 amino acids. CDR3 DNA sequence: TGCGCCAGCAGCTTGGTTCCGGACCAAGAGACCCAGTACTTC. Translating it yields CASSLVPDQETQYF.

The chain combines TRBV19 with TRBJ2-7; tentatively, D is TRBD1 (5 bases). V was shortened by 7 bases and J by 0 bases, with 10 bases between the two germline ends. This CDR3 is 13 amino acids long. Germline loops: CDR1 LNHDA, CDR2 SQIVND (reference sequence). CDR3 in amino acids: CASTPGNSYEQYF. The CDR3 DNA follows: TGTGCCAGTACCCCAGGGAACTCCTACGAGCAGTACTTC.

The CDR3 region is CASSPTAAGANVLTF. CDR3 DNA: TGTGCCAGCAGCCCCACTGCCGCTGGGGCCAACGTCCTGACTTTC. This chain links TRBV5-4 with TRBJ2-6; no definite D call. Germline CDR1 is SGHNT and CDR2 is YYREEE (reference sequence). V lost 4 bases to trimming and J lost 2 bases, with 10 bases between them. The CDR3 is 15 amino acids.

J is TRBJ1-5 and V is TRBV19; D possibly corresponds to TRBD1 (5 bases). With 3 bases removed from V and 0 bases from J, the gap between germline ends came to 12 bases. Germline CDR1 is LNHDA and CDR2 is SQIVND (reference sequence). The CDR3 consists of 16 residues. This CDR3 is CASSIARAYSNQPQHF. The DNA of the CDR3 is TGTGCCAGTAGTATTGCCAGGGCCTATAGCAATCAGCCCCAGCATTTT.

This clone was counted once. This chain connects TRBV5-1 to TRBJ2-7; 8 bases agree with TRBD1. The CDR3 consists of 15 residues. From germline, CDR1 is SGHRS and CDR2 YFSETQ. Trimming cost V 4 bases and J 2 bases; bases outside gene matches: 8. CDR3 residues: CASSESTGVTYEQYF. The CDR3 DNA reads as TGCGCCAGCAGCGAATCGACAGGGGTCACCTACGAGCAGTACTTC.

This clone was counted a few times. The rearrangement links TRBV6-1 to TRBJ2-7, with 9 bases aligning to TRBD2. CDR1 is MNHNS, CDR2 SASEGT, per germline. The ends lost 1 base at V and 0 bases at J; junction bases unmatched: 4. CDR3 length: 16 amino acids. As DNA, the CDR3 is TGTGCCAGCAGTGAAGGGACTAGCGACAGCTCCTACGAGCAGTACTTC. Translated: CASSEGTSDSSYEQYF.

This rearrangement joins TRBV4-1 to TRBJ2-2, with 9 bases identical to TRBD2. CDR1 and CDR2 (germline): MGHRA, YSYEKL. This CDR3 is built from 16 residues. Losses at the gene ends were 0 bases for V and 7 bases for J; bases not matched to a gene: 6. The CDR3 here is CASSQEGGGANGELFF. CDR3 coding DNA: TGCGCCAGCAGCCAAGAGGGCGGGGGGGCGAACGGGGAGCTGTTTTTT.

The chain combines TRBV5-4 with TRBJ1-1; TRBD1 matches 7 bases. The CDR3 runs to 17 residues. The germline gives CDR1 SGHNT, CDR2 YYREEE (reference sequence). V was clipped by 4 bases and J by 1 base; unmatched bases: 13. CDR3 protein: CASSPAPQGRKNTEAFF. Here the CDR3 DNA reads TGTGCCAGCAGCCCTGCCCCACAGGGGCGAAAGAACACTGAAGCTTTCTTT.

The CDR3 protein is CASRRTGGITEAFF. The CDR3 region has the DNA TGTGCCAGTAGAAGGACAGGGGGCATCACTGAAGCTTTCTTT. This sequence joins TRBV19 and TRBJ1-1, with 11 bases fitting TRBD1. V was pared by 6 bases and J by 4 bases, with 4 bases of the junction left unmatched. Germline CDR1 is LNHDA and CDR2 is SQIVND (reference sequence). This CDR3 is 14 amino acids long.